This T cell receptor beta chain was observed in a study of response to subunit inactivated influenza vaccine. TCRdb fed the RT-PCR reads into MiXCR, producing one record per CDR3 protein. Of about 540,000 distinct CDR3 sequences in the sample, approximately 22% were seen once. Germline CDR1 reads MNHEY; CDR2 reads SVGEGT. The CDR3 sequence is 13 residues long. V gave up 6 bases and J gave up 7 bases, with 12 bases separating them. This sample was also put to use in a study of T cells expressing NK-cell markers. This second report adds: Production of TCR beta cDNA relied on 5'RACE template switching with UMIs. Sequencing of TCR beta repertoires drew on sorted CD3+CD56+NKG2C+, CD3+CD56+NKG2C- and CD3+CD56-NKG2C+ T cells. Seven HCMV-seropositive donors and one seronegative donor made up the eight sequenced donors. The CD3+CD56-NKG2C+ fraction was also led by these clonotypes in several donors.

This clonotype was obtained from a man aged 45 to 65 who received an inactivated influenza vaccine. Here the sequenced sample was CD4+ T cells sorted from PBMCs, taken 11 to 12 days after vaccination. This chain joins TRBV6-2 or TRBV6-3 and TRBJ2-2; D possibly corresponds to TRBD1 (6 bases). The CDR3 DNA reads TGTGCCAGCAGGCCAGGGGTGAACGGGGAGCTGTTTTTT. It is translated as CASRPGVNGELFF.